These T cell receptor beta chains were read from a single sample in a study of chemoradiotherapy in HPV16-positive cancers. Measured with immunoSEQ multiplex PCR; TCRdb has only the in-frame clones, and not every one. The sample shows under 50,000 clones, 76% of them seen only once. The sequences come from blood, collected from a patient who underwent chemoradiotherapy. These receptors were collected from a human donor with HPV-associated anogenital cancer. Both conserved end residues are part of each CDR3. A D gene is named only where the DNA matches it firmly. Size values are once, few and many counts, or a class for expanded clones, and some rows have none.

d_call	v_call	j_call	clone_size	cdr3_nt	cdr3_aa
TRBD1	TRBV11-3	TRBJ2-5	.	TGTGCCAGCAGCTTGAGGACAGGGGATGGCGAGACCCAGTACTTC	CASSLRTGDGETQYF
.	TRBV7-2	TRBJ2-7	.	TGTGCCAGCCGTAAGGGGGGCCCCGAATACGAGCAGTACTTC	CASRKGGPEYEQYF
TRBD1	TRBV12-5	TRBJ1-1	.	TGTGCTAGTGGCCCAGGGACAGGGGGTCTGGCTGAAGCTTTCTTT	CASGPGTGGLAEAFF
TRBD2	TRBV5-4	TRBJ2-3	once	TGTGCCCTGAAGCGGGGGGGCGTCGGCACAGATACGCAGTATTTT	CALKRGGVGTDTQYF
.	TRBV5-1	TRBJ1-1	.	TGCGCCAGCAGCTATGGAGGGGCGATGAACACTGAAGCTTTCTTT	CASSYGGAMNTEAFF
TRBD2	TRBV5-1	TRBJ2-5	.	TGCGCCAGCAGCTTGGGACTAGCGGGGGAAGAGACCCAGTACTTC	CASSLGLAGEETQYF
.	TRBV9	TRBJ1-6	.	TGTGCCAGCAGCGTAGAAGGATCACCCCTCCACTTT	CASSVEGSPLHF
.	TRBV7-9	TRBJ2-5	.	TGTGCCAGCAGCCCCAAAAACCAAGAGACCCAGTACTTC	CASSPKNQETQYF
.	TRBV6-5	TRBJ2-4	.	TGTGCCAGCAGTCGACGGGATACCAAAAACATTCAGTACTTC	CASSRRDTKNIQYF
.	TRBV30	TRBJ1-5	few	TGTGCCTGGAGTGTACAGGCAGACGAGCCCCAGCATTTT	CAWSVQADEPQHF
TRBD1	TRBV5-6	TRBJ1-5	.	TGTGCCAGCAGCCAGACGGACAGGGGATTGAATCAGCCCCAGCATTTT	CASSQTDRGLNQPQHF
TRBD1	TRBV5-1	TRBJ1-3	.	TGCGCCAGCAGCTTACAGGGGGCTGGAAACACCATATATTTT	CASSLQGAGNTIYF
TRBD1	TRBV7-2	TRBJ1-1	few	TGTGCCAGCAGCGCCACCGGGACAGGGGACACTGAAGCTTTCTTT	CASSATGTGDTEAFF
.	TRBV10-3	TRBJ1-1	.	TGTGCCATCAGTGAGTCGGGTAATACCCCAAACACTGAAGCTTTCTTT	CAISESGNTPNTEAFF
.	TRBV2	TRBJ1-2	few	TGTGCCAGCAGTGACCAGGGTCTCGATGGCTATGGCTACACCTTC	CASSDQGLDGYGYTF
TRBD1	TRBV6-1	TRBJ1-6	.	TGTGCCTCCTCGGAGAGCGGACAGGGGAATTCACCCCTCCACTTT	CASSESGQGNSPLHF
.	TRBV29-1	TRBJ2-3	.	TGCAGCGTTGGGGGTAGGCTCCTCACAGATACGCAGTATTTT	CSVGGRLLTDTQYF
.	TRBV19	TRBJ2-5	.	TGTGCCAGTAGTATTCAGTTGAGGGAGACCCAGTACTTC	CASSIQLRETQYF
.	TRBV5-4	TRBJ2-5	.	TGTGCCAGCAGCTTGGACAGATACCAAGAGACCCAGTACTTC	CASSLDRYQETQYF
.	TRBV11-3	TRBJ2-7	.	TGTGCCAGCAGCTCGGACAGCTCCTACGAGCAGTACTTC	CASSSDSSYEQYF
.	TRBV9	TRBJ2-2	.	TGTGCCAGCAGCGTAGTCCCAGTTCACACCGGGGAGCTGTTTTTT	CASSVVPVHTGELFF
.	TRBV4-1	TRBJ2-7	.	TGCGCCAGCAGCCAACCGGGACCGATCTACGAGCAGTACTTC	CASSQPGPIYEQYF
.	TRBV10-3	TRBJ2-3	.	TGTGCCATCAGTGGTCAGGCCTCCACAGATACGCAGTATTTT	CAISGQASTDTQYF
.	TRBV6-6	TRBJ1-3	.	TGTGCCAGCAGTTTTCTCTCTGGAAACACCATATATTTT	CASSFLSGNTIYF
.	TRBV10-3	TRBJ2-7	.	TGTGCCATCAGTGACAGGGACGACGGGGAGCAGTACTTC	CAISDRDDGEQYF
TRBD1	TRBV7-8	TRBJ2-7	.	TGTGCCAGCAGCTCCTCGGGGACAGGGGCCCCACTGCGCTACGAGCAGTACTTC	CASSSSGTGAPLRYEQYF